The next 10 T cell receptor beta chains were all read from a single sample in a study of T cells after yellow fever vaccination. TCRdb processed the 5' RACE reads anew with MiXCR; each CDR3 protein has one entry. Of 68,000 or so distinct CDR3 sequences in the sample, 6.5% were seen once. The sample consisted of CD8+ T cells sorted from PBMCs, taken roughly seven weeks after the first yellow fever vaccination. The source is a man between 18 and 29 years old who received the YFV17D yellow fever vaccine.

This clonotype was seen a handful of times. V gene TRBV6-4 combines with J gene TRBJ2-1, with 13 bases aligning to TRBD2. The CDR3 sequence is 19 residues long. J gave up 0 bases and V 6 bases, and 11 bases lay outside the gene matches. The germline gives CDR1 MRHNA, CDR2 SNTAGT. In DNA, the CDR3 is TGTGCCAGCAGGGGACTAGCGGGGAGGTACCCGAGCTCCTACAATGAGCAGTTCTTC. The encoded protein is CASRGLAGRYPSSYNEQFF.

The chain uses TRBV20-1 and TRBJ2-1, with D uncertain. Deletions cut 0 bases from V and 6 bases from J, with 9 bases between. The CDR3 totals 13 residues. Per germline, CDR1 DFQATT and CDR2 SNEGSKA (reference sequence). CDR3 DNA: TGCAGTGCTAGAGATACGCGGTTCAATGAGCAGTTCTTC. Its protein product is CSARDTRFNEQFF.

The V gene is TRBV7-9, the J gene TRBJ2-7, with TRBD1 identical over 10 bases. Germline V gene lookup returns CDR1 SEHNR and CDR2 FQNEAQ (reference sequence). This CDR3 region has 15 residues. Germline trimming cut 4 bases from V and 1 base from J; bases unmatched to any gene: 4. CDR3 DNA sequence: TGTGCCAGCAGCTCCTCGGGACAGGGGTCCTACGAGCAGTACGTC. Amino acid sequence: CASSSSGQGSYEQYV.

The rearrangement links TRBV7-2 to TRBJ1-6, with 9 positions matching TRBD1. The length of the CDR3 is 17 residues. V lost 2 bases to trimming and J lost 4 bases; unmatched junction nucleotides: 6. Germline values: CDR1 SGHTA, CDR2 FQGNSA. CDR3 sequence: CASSLFVGQGYNSPLHF. The CDR3 DNA sequence: TGTGCCAGCAGCTTATTTGTGGGACAGGGATATAATTCACCCCTCCACTTT.

CDR3 sequence reads: CASSYSLRYIRDTEAFF. DNA of the CDR3: TGTGCCAGCAGTTACTCGCTAAGGTATATTCGCGACACTGAAGCTTTCTTT. The chain couples TRBV6-2 or TRBV6-3 to TRBJ1-1; no firm D call. V shed 0 bases and J shed 3 bases, with 17 bases lying between them. The CDR3 is 17 residues long. Germline CDR1 reads MNHEY; CDR2 reads SVGEGT.

There are a few counts of this clonotype. The J gene is TRBJ2-5, the V gene TRBV5-5; TRBD2 matches at 7 bases. V was clipped by 0 bases and J by 4 bases; unmatched bases: 9. Germline assignment: CDR1 SGHKS and CDR2 YYEKEE (reference sequence). There are 16 residues in the CDR3. CDR3 in DNA: TGTGCCAGCAGCTTGGGACGCGGGGGACGGGGAGAGACCCAGTACTTC. Its protein product is CASSLGRGGRGETQYF. Combining the CDR3 with reference TRBV5-5 and TRBJ2-5 gives the whole variable domain DAGVTQSPTHLIKTRGQQVTLRCSPISGHKSVSWYQQVLGQGPQFIFQYYEKEERGRGNFPDRFSARQFPNYSSELNVNALLLGDSALYLCASSLGRGGRGETQYFGPGTRLLVL.

There are many counts of this clonotype. The V call is TRBV5-1, the J call TRBJ2-3; TRBD2 matches at 10 bases. The CDR3 covers 17 residues. Trimming at V came to 7 bases and at J to 0 bases, leaving 11 bases not matched to a gene. The germline V gene has CDR1 SGHRS and CDR2 YFSETQ. CDR3 in amino acids: CASREASGGQSTDTQYF. In nucleotides, the CDR3 is TGCGCCAGCCGCGAGGCTAGCGGGGGCCAAAGCACAGATACGCAGTATTTT.

This clonotype was detected ten times or more. V gene TRBV10-3 combines with J gene TRBJ2-7; possibly TRBD1 for D (5 bases). Germline V gene sequence: CDR1 ENHRY, CDR2 SYGVKD. The CDR3 sequence is 13 residues long. V lost 5 bases to trimming and J lost 0 bases, with 8 bases between them. The CDR3 reads CAISPDNSYEQYF. CDR3 nucleotides: TGTGCCATCAGTCCGGACAACTCCTACGAGCAGTACTTC.

This clonotype was recorded at least ten times. CDR3 region: CASSPRTSYEQYV. The CDR3 nucleotides are TGTGCCAGCAGCCCCCGGACTTCCTACGAGCAGTACGTC. This rearrangement joins TRBV7-9 to TRBJ2-7; D may be TRBD2 (5 bases). This CDR3 is built from 13 residues. Germline V gene lookup returns CDR1 SEHNR and CDR2 FQNEAQ (reference sequence). Trimming left V 5 bases short and J 1 base short, with 9 bases between.

The chain recombines TRBV6-1 with TRBJ2-5; TRBD2 matches 10 bases. V shed 6 bases, J shed 1 base, and the junction held 8 bases outside the gene matches. The CDR3 is 16 amino acids. Germline CDR1 reads MNHNS; CDR2 reads SASEGT. CDR3 sequence (DNA): TGTGCCAGCAGACCGACACTAGCGGGGCCCCAAGAGACCCAGTACTTC. Translating gives CASRPTLAGPQETQYF.